The next 5 T cell receptor beta chains were all read from a single sample in a study of T cells in Graves' hyperthyroidism and ophthalmopathy. RNA transcripts were the template for amplifying TCR beta CDR3 regions. The HTBI set primed first-round TCR CDR3 RT-PCR. TCRdb re-analysed the multiplex PCR reads in MiXCR, keeping a single row per CDR3 protein. The profile covers about 420,000 distinct CDR3 sequences, with 15% to 18% appearing a single time and roughly 7.7% taken by the ten largest. Input material: blood. The receptors stem from a woman younger than 35 with Graves' hyperthyroidism.

In its sample, this clonotype was seen many times. This chain uses TRBV2 with TRBJ1-5, with D possibly TRBD1 on 5 matching bases. Germline lookup yields CDR1 SNHLY and CDR2 FYNNEI. This CDR3 comprises 18 residues. V was clipped by 0 bases and J by 6 bases, with 21 bases between them. The CDR3, as DNA: TGTGCCAGCAGTGAAGCGCTTCCGGGACCGGATCGAGGTCAGCCCCAGCATTTT. Translation gives CASSEALPGPDRGQPQHF. The whole variable domain, filled in from reference TRBV2 and TRBJ1-5, reads EPEVTQTPSHQVTQMGQEVILRCVPISNHLYFYWYRQILGQKVEFLVSFYNNEISEKSEIFDDQFSVERPDGSNFTLKIRSTKLEDSAMYFCASSEALPGPDRGQPQHFGDGTRLSIL.

This clonotype came up many times. The chain uses TRBV12-3 or TRBV12-4 and TRBJ2-7; TRBD2 agrees at 10 bases. The CDR3 totals 17 residues. V shed 0 bases and J 3 bases; nucleotides not matched to a gene: 8. The CDR3 sequence: CASSLAELRLAGYEQYF. DNA for the CDR3: TGTGCCAGCAGTTTAGCGGAACTTAGACTAGCGGGCTACGAGCAGTACTTC.

In its sample, this clonotype was seen many times. The rearrangement uses TRBV11-3 and TRBJ2-1; 7 bases are shared with TRBD1. Germline V CDR1 and CDR2: SGHNT, YENEEA. The CDR3 consists of 13 residues. V lost 5 bases and J lost 6; bases outside the gene matches: 4. The CDR3 DNA reads TGTGCCAGCAGCGTAGGGACAGCCAATGAGCAGTTCTTC. Protein: CASSVGTANEQFF.

This clonotype was seen many times. In DNA, the CDR3 is TGTGCCAGCAGCCAAGAAGGGTACAGGGACTACAATGAGCAGTTCTTC. Protein: CASSQEGYRDYNEQFF. The chain employs TRBV14 and TRBJ2-1, with D possibly matching TRBD1 (6 bases). This CDR3 comprises 16 residues. Trimming took 0 bases from V and 3 from J, leaving 12 bases between them. CDR1 and CDR2 from the germline V gene are SGHDN and FVKESK.

The table lists this clonotype with many counts. The gene calls are TRBV2 and TRBJ1-5; TRBD1 aligns across 7 bases. The V segment lost 6 bases and the J segment 5 bases; nucleotides outside the gene matches: 7. The CDR3 length is 14 residues. CDR1 is SNHLY and CDR2 is FYNNEI in the germline V gene. In nucleotides, the CDR3 is TGTGCCAGCAGCGTCGACAGGGCTGATCAGCCCCAGCATTTT. As protein: CASSVDRADQPQHF.